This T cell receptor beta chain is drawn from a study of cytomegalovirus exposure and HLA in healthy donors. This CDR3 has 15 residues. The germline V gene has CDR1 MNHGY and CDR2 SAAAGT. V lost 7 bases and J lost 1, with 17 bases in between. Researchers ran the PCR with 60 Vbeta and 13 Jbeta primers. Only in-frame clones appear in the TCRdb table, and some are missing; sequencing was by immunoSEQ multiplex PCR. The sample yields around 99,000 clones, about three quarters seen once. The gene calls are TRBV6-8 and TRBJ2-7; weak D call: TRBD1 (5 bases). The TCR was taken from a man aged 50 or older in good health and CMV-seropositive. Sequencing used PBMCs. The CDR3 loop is CASTHSQGNSYEQYF. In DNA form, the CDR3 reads TGTGCCAGCACTCACTCGCAGGGAAATTCCTACGAGCAGTACTTC.